The 5 T cell receptor beta chains reported below all come from one sample, sequenced in a study of shared clonotypes between healthy human individuals. The table came from immunoSEQ multiplex PCR; TCRdb's copy has only in-frame clones and leaves some out. The sample comprises fewer than 1.4 million clones, approximately 80% of which are singletons, and 0.6% to 0.75% rests with the top ten. The material sequenced was memory CD4+ T cells from PBMCs. Subset indicated: CD45RA-negative fraction. These receptors were taken from a man between 18 and 35 years old in good health. Some clones in this sample may be carry-over from other donors' samples.

The CDR3 region is CASNNPQLQTSTDTQYF. As DNA, the CDR3 is TGTGCCAGCAATAACCCGCAGTTACAGACTAGCACAGATACGCAGTATTTT. The chain uses TRBV28 and TRBJ2-3, with no clear D. Between the trimmed V and J ends, which lost 7 bases and 0 bases, there was a span of 20 bases. Germline V CDR1 and CDR2: MDHEN, SYDVKM. The CDR3 sequence is 17 residues long.

The gene calls are TRBV27 and TRBJ1-2; 9 bases are a match to TRBD1. The germline CDR1 and CDR2 sequences are MNHEY and SMNVEV (reference sequence). V lost 6 bases to trimming and J lost 3 bases; unmatched junction nucleotides: 8. The CDR3 spans 15 residues. The CDR3 sequence is CASSPRRTGDYGYTF. CDR3 in DNA: TGTGCCAGCAGCCCCCGTAGGACAGGGGACTATGGCTACACCTTC.

Here the CDR3 DNA reads TGCAGCGTTGTAACAGGGGGCAATGAGCAGTTCTTC. This translates into CSVVTGGNEQFF. This chain connects TRBV29-1 to TRBJ2-1, with TRBD1 identical over 8 bases. CDR3 length: 12 residues. V was clipped by 4 bases and J by 6 bases; unmatched bases: 2. CDR1 and CDR2 from the germline V gene are SQVTM and ANQGSEA.

A few counts support this clone. The J gene is TRBJ2-2, the V gene TRBV30; D is unclear. The CDR3 is made up of 12 amino acids. Trimming stripped 3 bases from V and 9 bases from J, with 11 bases between. The germline V gene encodes CDR1 GTSNPN and CDR2 SVGIG (reference sequence). CDR3 loop: CAWRVPPRELFF. The CDR3 bases are TGTGCCTGGAGGGTACCTCCGAGGGAGCTGTTTTTT.

This clone was seen only once. The chain couples TRBV30 to TRBJ1-5, with 11 bases that match TRBD1. Germline V gene lookup returns CDR1 GTSNPN and CDR2 SVGIG (reference sequence). The CDR3 runs 14 residues. The V segment lost 4 bases and the J segment 6 bases; nucleotides outside the gene matches: 5. The CDR3 region has the DNA TGTGCCTGGACGGGACAGGGGGTGGGTCAGCCCCAGCATTTT. It is translated as CAWTGQGVGQPQHF.